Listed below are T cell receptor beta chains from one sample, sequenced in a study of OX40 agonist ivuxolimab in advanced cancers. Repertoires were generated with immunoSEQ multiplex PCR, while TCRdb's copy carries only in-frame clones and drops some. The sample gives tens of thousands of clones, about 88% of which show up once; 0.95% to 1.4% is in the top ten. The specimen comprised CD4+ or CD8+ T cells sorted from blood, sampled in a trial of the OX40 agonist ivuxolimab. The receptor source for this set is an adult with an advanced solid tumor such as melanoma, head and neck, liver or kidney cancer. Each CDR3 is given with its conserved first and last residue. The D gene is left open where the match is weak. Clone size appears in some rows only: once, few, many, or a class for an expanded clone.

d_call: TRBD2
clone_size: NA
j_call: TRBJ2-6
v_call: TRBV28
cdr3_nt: TGTGCCACCAGGGGGCTAGCGGGAGGGCCTGGGGCCAACGTCCTGACTTTC
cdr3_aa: CATRGLAGGPGANVLTF

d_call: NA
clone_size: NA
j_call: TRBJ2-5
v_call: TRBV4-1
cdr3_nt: TGCGCCAGCAGCCAAGACTTAACCTACGGACAGATAGAGACCCAGTACTTC
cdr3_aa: CASSQDLTYGQIETQYF

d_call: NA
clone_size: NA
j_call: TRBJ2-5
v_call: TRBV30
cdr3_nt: TGTGCCTGGAGTCGCGGAAGGGGGGAGACCCAGTACTTC
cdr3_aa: CAWSRGRGETQYF

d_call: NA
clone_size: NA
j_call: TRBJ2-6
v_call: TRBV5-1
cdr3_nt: TGCGCCAGCAGCTTGGCCTCAGGGGCCGGGGCCAACGTCCTGACTTTC
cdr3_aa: CASSLASGAGANVLTF

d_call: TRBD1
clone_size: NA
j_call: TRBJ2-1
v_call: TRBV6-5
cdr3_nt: TGTGCCAGCAGTTACTCAGAGGGACAGGGACCAGTTGAGCAGTTCTTC
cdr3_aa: CASSYSEGQGPVEQFF

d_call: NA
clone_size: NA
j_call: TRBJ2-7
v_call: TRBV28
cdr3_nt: TGTGCCAGAATATTTATCTACGAGCAGTACTTC
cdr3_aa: CARIFIYEQYF

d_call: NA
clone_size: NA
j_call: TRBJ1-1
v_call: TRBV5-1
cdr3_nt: TGCGCCAGCGGGGTTGACGGGGGGACGGAGATGAACACTGAAGCTTTCTTT
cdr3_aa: CASGVDGGTEMNTEAFF

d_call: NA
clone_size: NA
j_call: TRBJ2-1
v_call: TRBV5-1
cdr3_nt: TGCGCCAGCAGCTTGGGGTCTGGCGGCTCATACAATGAGCAGTTCTTC
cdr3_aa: CASSLGSGGSYNEQFF

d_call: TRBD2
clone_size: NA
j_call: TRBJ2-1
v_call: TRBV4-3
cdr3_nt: TGCGCCAGCAGCCAAACTAGCGGGTTCTACAATGAGCAGTTCTTC
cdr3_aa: CASSQTSGFYNEQFF

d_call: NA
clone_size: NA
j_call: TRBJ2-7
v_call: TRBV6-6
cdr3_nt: TGTGCCAGCACCAAACCGACAGGAGAAGGTACCTACGAGCAGTACTTC
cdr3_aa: CASTKPTGEGTYEQYF

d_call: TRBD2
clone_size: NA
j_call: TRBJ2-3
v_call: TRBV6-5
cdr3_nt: TGTGCCAGCAGCCAAAGCGGGGACCCCATTGATACGCAGTATTTT
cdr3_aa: CASSQSGDPIDTQYF

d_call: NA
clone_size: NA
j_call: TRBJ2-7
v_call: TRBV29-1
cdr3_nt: TGCAGCGTGAGAGGAACAGGAGGAACCTACGAGCAGTACTTC
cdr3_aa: CSVRGTGGTYEQYF

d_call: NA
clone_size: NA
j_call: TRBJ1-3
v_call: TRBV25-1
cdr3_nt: TGTGCCAGCAGTGCCACAGGGCTTGGAAACACCATATATTTT
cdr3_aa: CASSATGLGNTIYF

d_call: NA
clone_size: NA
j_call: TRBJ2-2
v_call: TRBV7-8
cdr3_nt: TGTGCCAGCAGCTTGGGCCCCGGGGAGCTGTTTTTT
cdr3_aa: CASSLGPGELFF

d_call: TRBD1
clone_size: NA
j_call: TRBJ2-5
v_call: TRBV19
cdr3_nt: TGTGCCAGTAGCGGACAGGGAAGTGAGACCCAGTACTTC
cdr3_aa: CASSGQGSETQYF

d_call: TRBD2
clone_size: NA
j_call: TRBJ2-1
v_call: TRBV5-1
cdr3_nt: TGCGCCAGCAGGGAGACTAGCGGGAACAATGAGCAGTTCTTC
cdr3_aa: CASRETSGNNEQFF

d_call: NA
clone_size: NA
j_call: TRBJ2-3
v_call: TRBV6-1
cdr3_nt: TGTGCCAGCAGTGAAGGGGATGGAACCTTCACAGATACGCAGTATTTT
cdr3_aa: CASSEGDGTFTDTQYF

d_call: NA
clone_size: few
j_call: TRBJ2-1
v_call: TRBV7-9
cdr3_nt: TGTGCCAGCAGCTTAAAGGGCCCCAATGAGCAGTTCTTC
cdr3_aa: CASSLKGPNEQFF

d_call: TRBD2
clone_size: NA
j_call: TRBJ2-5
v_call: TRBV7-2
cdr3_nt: TGTGCCAGCAGCGGCGACTCGGGAGCGGGAGTCAAGACCCAGTACTTC
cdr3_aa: CASSGDSGAGVKTQYF

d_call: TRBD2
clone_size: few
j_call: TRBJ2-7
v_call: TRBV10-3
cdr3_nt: TGTGCCATCAGTGGGCGGGAGGACGAGCAGTACTTC
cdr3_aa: CAISGREDEQYF

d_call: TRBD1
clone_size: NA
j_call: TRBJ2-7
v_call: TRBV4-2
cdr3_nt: TGTGCCAGCAGCCAAGAAACGGACAGGGGGGAGCAGTACTTC
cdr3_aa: CASSQETDRGEQYF

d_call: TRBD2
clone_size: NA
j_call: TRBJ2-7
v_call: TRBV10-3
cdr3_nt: TGTGCCATCAAGGCGGGAGACGAGCAGTACTTC
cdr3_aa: CAIKAGDEQYF

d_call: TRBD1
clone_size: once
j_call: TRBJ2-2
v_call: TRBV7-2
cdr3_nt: TGTGCCAGCAGCATAAACAGGGGCCGGGAGCTGTTTTTT
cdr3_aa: CASSINRGRELFF

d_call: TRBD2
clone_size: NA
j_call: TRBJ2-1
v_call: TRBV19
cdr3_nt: TGTGCCAGTAGTCCCTGGACAGCGGGAACGGCTAGCGGGGTTAATGAGCAGTTCTTC
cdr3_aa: CASSPWTAGTASGVNEQFF

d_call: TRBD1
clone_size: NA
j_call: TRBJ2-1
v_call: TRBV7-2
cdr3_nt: TGTGCCAGCAGCTTGAATGGACAGGCCTACAATGAGCAGTTCTTC
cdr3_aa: CASSLNGQAYNEQFF

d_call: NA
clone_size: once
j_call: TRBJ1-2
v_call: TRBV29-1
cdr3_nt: TGCAGCGTGTACAGCTATGGCTACACCTTC
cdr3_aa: CSVYSYGYTF

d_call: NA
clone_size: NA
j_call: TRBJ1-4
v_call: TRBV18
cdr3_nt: TGTGCCAGCTCACTGGGGACCGATAATGAAAAACTGTTTTTT
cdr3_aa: CASSLGTDNEKLFF

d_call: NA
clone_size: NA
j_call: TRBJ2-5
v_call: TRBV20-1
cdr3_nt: TGCAGTGCGGGCGAGCAAGAGACCCAGTACTTC
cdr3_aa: CSAGEQETQYF

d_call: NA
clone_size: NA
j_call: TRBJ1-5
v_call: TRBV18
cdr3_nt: TGTGCCAGCTCACCGACGGACAGTCGCAATCAGCCCCAGCATTTT
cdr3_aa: CASSPTDSRNQPQHF

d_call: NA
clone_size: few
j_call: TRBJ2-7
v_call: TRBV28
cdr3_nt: TGTGCCAGCAGGAAGGGTATTCAGGAGCAGTACTTC
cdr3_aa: CASRKGIQEQYF

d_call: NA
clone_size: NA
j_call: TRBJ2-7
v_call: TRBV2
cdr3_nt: TGTGCCAGCAGTGTTGAGGGCTCCTACGAGCAGTACTTC
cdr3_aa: CASSVEGSYEQYF

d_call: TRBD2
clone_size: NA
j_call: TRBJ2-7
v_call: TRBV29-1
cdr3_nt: TGCAGCGTTGAAGCCCAGCTAGCGGGAGGCTACGAGCAGTACTTC
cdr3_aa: CSVEAQLAGGYEQYF

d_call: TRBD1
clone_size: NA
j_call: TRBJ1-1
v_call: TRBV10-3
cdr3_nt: TGTGCCATCAGTGAGGGGGACAGCCTGAACACTGAAGCTTTCTTT
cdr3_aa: CAISEGDSLNTEAFF

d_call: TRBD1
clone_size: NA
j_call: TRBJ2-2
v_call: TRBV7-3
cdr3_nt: TGTGCCAGCAGCCGACAGGGGAGCACCGGGGAGCTGTTTTTT
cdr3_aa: CASSRQGSTGELFF

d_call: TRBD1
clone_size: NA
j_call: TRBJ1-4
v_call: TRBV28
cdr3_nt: TGTGCCAGCGGCCAGACAGGGGGATCCGAAAAACTGTTTTTT
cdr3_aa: CASGQTGGSEKLFF

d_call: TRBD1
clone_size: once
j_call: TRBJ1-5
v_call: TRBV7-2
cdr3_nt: TGTGCCAGCAGCTCGACAGGGGGCAATCAGCCCCAGCATTTT
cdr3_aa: CASSSTGGNQPQHF

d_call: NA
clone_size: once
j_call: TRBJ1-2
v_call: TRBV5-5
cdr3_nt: TGTGCCAGCAGCTTTGCCCCAGGGCCCTATGGCTACACCTTC
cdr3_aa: CASSFAPGPYGYTF

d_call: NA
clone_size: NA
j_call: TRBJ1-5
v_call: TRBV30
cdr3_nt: TGTGCCGGACCGGGACACCATTATCAGCCCCAGCATTTT
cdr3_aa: CAGPGHHYQPQHF

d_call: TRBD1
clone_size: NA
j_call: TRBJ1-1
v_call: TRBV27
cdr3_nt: TGTGCCAGCAGTTCCCTCAGGGGGCGAGCTTTCTTT
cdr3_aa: CASSSLRGRAFF

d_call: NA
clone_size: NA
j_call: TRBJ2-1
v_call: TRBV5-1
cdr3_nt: TGCGCCAGCAGCTCAATGCTTGCAAGCTCCTACAATGAGCAGTTCTTC
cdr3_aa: CASSSMLASSYNEQFF

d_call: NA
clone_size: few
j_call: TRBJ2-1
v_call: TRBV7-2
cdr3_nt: TGTGCCAGCAGCTCTGGGGCCCCCCTTGAGCAGTTCTTC
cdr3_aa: CASSSGAPLEQFF

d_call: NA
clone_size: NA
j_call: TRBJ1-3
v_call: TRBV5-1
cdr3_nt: TGCGCCAGCAGCTTTGGGGGGCCTTCTGGAAACACCATATATTTT
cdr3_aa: CASSFGGPSGNTIYF

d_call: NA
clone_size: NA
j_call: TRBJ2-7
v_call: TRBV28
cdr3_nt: TGTGCCAGCAGTTCCCACTCCTACGAGCAGTACTTC
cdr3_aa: CASSSHSYEQYF

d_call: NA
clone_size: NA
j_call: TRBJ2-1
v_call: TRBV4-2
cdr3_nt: TGTGCCAGCAGCCAAGTGGGCAGGGGTCGGCACAATGAGCAGTTCTTC
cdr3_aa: CASSQVGRGRHNEQFF

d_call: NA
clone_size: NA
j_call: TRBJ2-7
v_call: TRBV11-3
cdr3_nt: TGTGCCAGCAGATGTTACAATCCGACCAGGAAATACGAGCAGTACTTC
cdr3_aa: CASRCYNPTRKYEQYF

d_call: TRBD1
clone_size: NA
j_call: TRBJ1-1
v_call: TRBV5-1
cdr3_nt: TGCGCCAGCAGCGTAGACAGGGAGTACACTGAAGCTTTCTTT
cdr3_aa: CASSVDREYTEAFF